This TCR beta chain was sequenced for a study of breast tumors, draining lymph nodes, adjacent tissues. V dropped 4 bases and J dropped 4; count of bases not matched to a gene: 5. CDR3 length: 15 amino acids. The germline CDR1 and CDR2 sequences are DFQATT and SNEGSKA (reference sequence). MiXCR, applied by TCRdb to the multiplex PCR reads, yields one record per CDR3 protein. The table shows roughly 130,000 distinct CDR3 sequences, with less than 35% occurring only once. This clonotype was detected ten times or more. Axillary draining lymph nodes of breast cancer patients supplied the node samples. Sequenced sample: axillary lymph node tissue. This chain uses TRBV20-1 with TRBJ2-3; 13 nucleotides agree with TRBD2. The sequence derives from a female donor with breast cancer. Some clones in this sample may be carry-over from other donors' samples. The CDR3 loop reads CSATRGTSGADTQYF. As DNA, the CDR3 is TGCAGTGCTACTAGGGGGACTAGCGGGGCAGATACGCAGTATTTT.